Sequencing of this TCR beta chain was carried out in a study of tumor-infiltrating lymphocytes in primary liver carcinoma. Study background: The five patients, who were men and women, ranged in age from 30 to 69 years.

About this clonotype itself: What it binds is not known.

The CDR3 extends over 15 amino acids. V lost 7 bases and J lost 4; bases outside the gene matches: 11. Joint extraction of RNA and DNA used about 17-30 mg of bulk tissue that was unsorted. In every tumor sample, viable tumor cells made up over 85%. Overall study findings and caveats: Against blood, tumors held a significantly higher top-250-clone fraction (p = 0.039). Merely some 7-25% of top clones spanned all five tumor regions.

Reverse transcription of 500 ng total RNA with a constant-region primer produced TCR beta cDNA. Construction of TCR beta libraries relied on three successive nested multiplex PCR rounds employing slightly modified ARM-PCR. TRBV1-TRBV30 forward primers and a C-beta reverse primer were used in the first two PCR rounds, which each ran for approximately 9 cycles. TCRdb itself ran the multiplex PCR reads through MiXCR, one entry per CDR3 protein. This sample has more than 45,000 distinct CDR3 sequences; about 68% occur once, and the top ten carry about a quarter. This sequence joins TRBV12-3 or TRBV12-4 and TRBJ2-3; the match to TRBD2 covers 7 bases. This receptor was obtained from a man aged 40-49 years with primary liver carcinoma and hepatitis B virus infection. Sequences were obtained from liver tumor tissue from sampling region 3. The subset denotes: tumor region T3, left-lateral pole. Here the CDR3 reads CASTQVAGASDTQYF. CDR3 in DNA: TGTGCCAGCACCCAAGTAGCGGGCGCCTCAGATACGCAGTATTTT.